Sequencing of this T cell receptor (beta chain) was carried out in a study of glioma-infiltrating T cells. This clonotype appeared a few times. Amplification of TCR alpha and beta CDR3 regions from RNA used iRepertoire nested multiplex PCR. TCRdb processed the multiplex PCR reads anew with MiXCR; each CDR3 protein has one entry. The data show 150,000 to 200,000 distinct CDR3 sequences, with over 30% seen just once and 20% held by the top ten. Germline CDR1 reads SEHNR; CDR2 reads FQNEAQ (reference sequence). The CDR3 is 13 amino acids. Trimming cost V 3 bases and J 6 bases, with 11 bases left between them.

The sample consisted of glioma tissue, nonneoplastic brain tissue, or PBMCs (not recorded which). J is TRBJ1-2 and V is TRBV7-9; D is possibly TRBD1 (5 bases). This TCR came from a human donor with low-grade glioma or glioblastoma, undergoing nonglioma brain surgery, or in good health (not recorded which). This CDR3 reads CASSFGGKDGYTF. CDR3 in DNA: TGTGCCAGCAGCTTCGGGGGTAAGGATGGCTACACCTTC.